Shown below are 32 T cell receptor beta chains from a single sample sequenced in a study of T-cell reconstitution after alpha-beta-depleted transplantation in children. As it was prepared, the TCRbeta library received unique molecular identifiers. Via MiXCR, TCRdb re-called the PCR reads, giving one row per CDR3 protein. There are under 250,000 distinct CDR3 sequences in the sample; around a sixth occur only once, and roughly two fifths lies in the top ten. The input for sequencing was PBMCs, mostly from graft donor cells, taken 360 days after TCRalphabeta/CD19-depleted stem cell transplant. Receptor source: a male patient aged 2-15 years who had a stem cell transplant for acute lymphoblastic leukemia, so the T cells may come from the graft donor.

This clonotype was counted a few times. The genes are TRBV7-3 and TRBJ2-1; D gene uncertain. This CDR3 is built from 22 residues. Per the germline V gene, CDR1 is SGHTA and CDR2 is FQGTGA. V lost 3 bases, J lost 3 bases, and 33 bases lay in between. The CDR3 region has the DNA TGTGCCAGCAGCTTTACCGCCAGCTTCTCCGGGCAGACGCCCTTCCACTACAATGAGCAGTTCTTC. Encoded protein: CASSFTASFSGQTPFHYNEQFF. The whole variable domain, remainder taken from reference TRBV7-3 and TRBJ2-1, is GAGVSQTPSNKVTEKGKYVELRCDPISGHTALYWYRQSLGQGPEFLIYFQGTGAADDSGLPNDRFFAVRPEGSVSTLKIQRTERGDSAVYLCASSFTASFSGQTPFHYNEQFFGPGTRLTVL.

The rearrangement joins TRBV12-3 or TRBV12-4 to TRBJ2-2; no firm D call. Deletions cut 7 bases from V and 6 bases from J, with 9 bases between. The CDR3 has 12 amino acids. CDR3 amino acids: CASTFGAGELFF. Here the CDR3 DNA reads TGTGCCAGCACCTTTGGGGCCGGGGAGCTGTTTTTT.

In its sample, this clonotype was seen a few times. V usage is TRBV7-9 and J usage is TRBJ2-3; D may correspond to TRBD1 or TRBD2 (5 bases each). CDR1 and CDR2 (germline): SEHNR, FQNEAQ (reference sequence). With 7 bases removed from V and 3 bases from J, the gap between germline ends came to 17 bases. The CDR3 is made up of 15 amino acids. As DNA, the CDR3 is TGTGCCAGCACCTCGATGGGGGTTGGAACAGATACGCAGTATTTT. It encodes CASTSMGVGTDTQYF.

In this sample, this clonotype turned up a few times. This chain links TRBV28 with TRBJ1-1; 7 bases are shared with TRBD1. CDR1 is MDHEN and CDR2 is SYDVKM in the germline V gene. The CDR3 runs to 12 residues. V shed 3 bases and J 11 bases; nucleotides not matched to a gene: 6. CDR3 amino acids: CASSLQTGAAFF. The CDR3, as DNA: TGTGCCAGCAGTTTGCAAACAGGGGCCGCTTTCTTT.

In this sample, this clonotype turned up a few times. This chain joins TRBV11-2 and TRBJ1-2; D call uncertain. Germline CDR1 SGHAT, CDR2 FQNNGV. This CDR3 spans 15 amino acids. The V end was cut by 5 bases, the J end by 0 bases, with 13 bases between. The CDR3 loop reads CASSPRRAANYGYTF. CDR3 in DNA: TGTGCCAGCAGCCCCCGCCGCGCGGCTAACTATGGCTACACCTTC. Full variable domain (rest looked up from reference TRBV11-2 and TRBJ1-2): EAGVAQSPRYKIIEKRQSVAFWCNPISGHATLYWYQQILGQGPKLLIQFQNNGVVDDSQLPKDRFSAERLKGVDSTLKIQPAKLEDSAVYLCASSPRRAANYGYTFGSGTRLTVV.

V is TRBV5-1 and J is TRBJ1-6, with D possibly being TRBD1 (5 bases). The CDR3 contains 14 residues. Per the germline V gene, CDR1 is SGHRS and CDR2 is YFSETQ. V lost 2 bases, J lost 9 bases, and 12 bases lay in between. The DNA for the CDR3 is TGCGCCAGCAGCTTCAACCAGGGTGCTTCACCCCTCCACTTT. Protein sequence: CASSFNQGASPLHF.

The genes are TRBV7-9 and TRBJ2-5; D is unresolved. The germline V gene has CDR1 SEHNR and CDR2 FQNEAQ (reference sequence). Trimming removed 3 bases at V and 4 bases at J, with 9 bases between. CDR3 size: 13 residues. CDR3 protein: CASSFSSGETQYF. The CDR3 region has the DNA TGTGCCAGCAGCTTTTCCTCCGGAGAGACCCAGTACTTC.

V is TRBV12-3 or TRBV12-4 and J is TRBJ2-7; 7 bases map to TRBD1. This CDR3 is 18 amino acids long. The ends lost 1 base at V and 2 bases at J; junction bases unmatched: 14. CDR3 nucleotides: TGTGCCAGCAGTTTAGGGAAATGGACAGGCCGTACACCCTACGAGCAGTACTTC. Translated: CASSLGKWTGRTPYEQYF.

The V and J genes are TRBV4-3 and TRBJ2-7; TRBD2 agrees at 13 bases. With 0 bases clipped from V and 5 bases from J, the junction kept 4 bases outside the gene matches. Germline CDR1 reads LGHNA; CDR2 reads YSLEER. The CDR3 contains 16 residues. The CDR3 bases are TGCGCCAGCAGCCAAGAACGGACTAGCGGGAGCCACGAGCAGTACTTC. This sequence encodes CASSQERTSGSHEQYF.

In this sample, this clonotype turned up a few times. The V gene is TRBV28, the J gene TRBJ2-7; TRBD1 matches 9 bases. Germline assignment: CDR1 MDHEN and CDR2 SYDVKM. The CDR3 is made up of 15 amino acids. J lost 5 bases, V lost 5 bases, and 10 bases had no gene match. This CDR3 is CASSPGTGRKDEQYF. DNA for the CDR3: TGTGCCAGCAGTCCTGGGACAGGGAGAAAGGACGAGCAGTACTTC. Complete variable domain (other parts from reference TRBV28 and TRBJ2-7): DVKVTQSSRYLVKRTGEKVFLECVQDMDHENMFWYRQDPGLGLRLIYFSYDVKMKEKGDIPEGYSVSREKKERFSLILESASTNQTSMYLCASSPGTGRKDEQYFGPGTRLTVT.

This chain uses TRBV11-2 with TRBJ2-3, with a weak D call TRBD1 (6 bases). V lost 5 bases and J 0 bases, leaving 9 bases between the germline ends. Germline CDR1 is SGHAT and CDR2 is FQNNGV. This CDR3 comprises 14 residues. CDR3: CASSQGLSTDTQYF. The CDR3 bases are TGTGCCAGCAGCCAGGGGCTAAGCACAGATACGCAGTATTTT.

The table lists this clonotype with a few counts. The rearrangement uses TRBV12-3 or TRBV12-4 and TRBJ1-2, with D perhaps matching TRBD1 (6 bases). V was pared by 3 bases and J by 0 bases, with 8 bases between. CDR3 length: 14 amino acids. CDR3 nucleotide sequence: TGTGCCAGCAGTTTTACAGGGTCTAACTATGGCTACACCTTC. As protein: CASSFTGSNYGYTF.

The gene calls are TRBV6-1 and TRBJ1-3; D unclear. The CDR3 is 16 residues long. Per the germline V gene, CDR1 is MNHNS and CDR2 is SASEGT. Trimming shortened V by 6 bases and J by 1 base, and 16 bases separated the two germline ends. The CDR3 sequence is CASSPNPTVSGNTIYF. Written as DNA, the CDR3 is TGTGCCAGCAGCCCCAATCCTACAGTATCTGGAAACACCATATATTTT.

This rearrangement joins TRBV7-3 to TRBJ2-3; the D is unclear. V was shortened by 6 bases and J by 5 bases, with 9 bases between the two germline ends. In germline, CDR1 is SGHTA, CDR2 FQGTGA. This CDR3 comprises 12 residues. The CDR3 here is CASSPGRDTQYF. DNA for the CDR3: TGTGCCAGCAGTCCGGGCCGAGATACGCAGTATTTT.

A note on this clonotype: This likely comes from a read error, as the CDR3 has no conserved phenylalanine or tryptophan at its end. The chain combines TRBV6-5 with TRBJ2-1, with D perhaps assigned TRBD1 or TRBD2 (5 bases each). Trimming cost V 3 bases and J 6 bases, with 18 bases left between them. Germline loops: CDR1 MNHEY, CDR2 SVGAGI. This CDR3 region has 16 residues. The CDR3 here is CASSYGDGVPSNEQFY. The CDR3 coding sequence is TGTGCCAGCAGTTATGGGGACGGGGTTCCATCCAATGAGCAGTTCTAC.

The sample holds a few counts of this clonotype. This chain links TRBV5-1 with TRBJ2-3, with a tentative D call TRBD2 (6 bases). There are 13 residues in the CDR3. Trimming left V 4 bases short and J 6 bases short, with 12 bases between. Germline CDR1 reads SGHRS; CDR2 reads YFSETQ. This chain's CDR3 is CASSPGERDTQYF. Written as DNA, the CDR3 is TGCGCCAGCAGCCCGGGGGAGAGGGATACGCAGTATTTT.

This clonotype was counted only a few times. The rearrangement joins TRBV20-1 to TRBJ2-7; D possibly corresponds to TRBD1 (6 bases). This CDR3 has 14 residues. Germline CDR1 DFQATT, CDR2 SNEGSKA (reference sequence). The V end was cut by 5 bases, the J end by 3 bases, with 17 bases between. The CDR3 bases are TGCAGTGCTGGAAATCAACAGGGAAACTACGAGCAGTACTTC. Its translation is CSAGNQQGNYEQYF.

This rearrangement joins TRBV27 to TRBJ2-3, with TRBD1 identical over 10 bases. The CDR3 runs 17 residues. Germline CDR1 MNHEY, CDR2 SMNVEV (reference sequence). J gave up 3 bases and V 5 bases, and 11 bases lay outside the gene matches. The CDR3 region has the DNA TGTGCCAGCAGTCGCCCTCTGGGACAGGGGAGAACAGATACGCAGTATTTT. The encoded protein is CASSRPLGQGRTDTQYF.

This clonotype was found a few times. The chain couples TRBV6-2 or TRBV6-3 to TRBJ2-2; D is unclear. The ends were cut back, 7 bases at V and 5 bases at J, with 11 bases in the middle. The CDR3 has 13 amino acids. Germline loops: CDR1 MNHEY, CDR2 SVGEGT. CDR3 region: CASTHWATGELFF. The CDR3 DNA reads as TGTGCCAGCACCCATTGGGCGACCGGGGAGCTGTTTTTT.

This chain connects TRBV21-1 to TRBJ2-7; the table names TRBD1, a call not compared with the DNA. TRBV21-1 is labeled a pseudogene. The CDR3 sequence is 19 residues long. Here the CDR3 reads CASSKENTRPGTGGYEQYF. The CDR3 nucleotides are TGTGCCAGCAGCAAAGAGAACACTCGCCCCGGGACAGGGGGCTACGAGCAGTACTTC.

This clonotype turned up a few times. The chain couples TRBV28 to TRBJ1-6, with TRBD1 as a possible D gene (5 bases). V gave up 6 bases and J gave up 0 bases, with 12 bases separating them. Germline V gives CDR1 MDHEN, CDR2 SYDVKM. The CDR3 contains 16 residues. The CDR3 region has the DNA TGTGCCAGCAGCGTGGGGCTAGGCTCCTATAATTCACCCCTCCACTTT. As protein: CASSVGLGSYNSPLHF.

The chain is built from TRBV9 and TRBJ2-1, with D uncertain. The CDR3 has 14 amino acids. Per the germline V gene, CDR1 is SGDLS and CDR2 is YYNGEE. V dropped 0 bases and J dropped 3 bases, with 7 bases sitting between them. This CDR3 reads CASSVELDYNEQFF. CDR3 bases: TGTGCCAGCAGCGTAGAACTTGACTACAATGAGCAGTTCTTC.

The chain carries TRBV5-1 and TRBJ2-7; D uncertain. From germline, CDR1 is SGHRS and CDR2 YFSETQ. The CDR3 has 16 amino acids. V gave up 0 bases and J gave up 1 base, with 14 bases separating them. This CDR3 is CASSLAPSEESYEQYF. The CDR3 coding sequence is TGCGCCAGCAGCTTGGCCCCGTCCGAGGAGTCCTACGAGCAGTACTTC.

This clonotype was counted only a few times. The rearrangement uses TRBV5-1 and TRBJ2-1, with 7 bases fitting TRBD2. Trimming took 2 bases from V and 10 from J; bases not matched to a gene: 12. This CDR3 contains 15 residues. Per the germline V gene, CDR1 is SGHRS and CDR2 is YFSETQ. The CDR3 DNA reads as TGCGCCAGCAGCTTCCCGGGTCGGAGGGAGGGAGAGCAGTTCTTC. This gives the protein CASSFPGRREGEQFF. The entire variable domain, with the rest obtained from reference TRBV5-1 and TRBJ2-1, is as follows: KAGVTQTPRYLIKTRGQQVTLSCSPISGHRSVSWYQQTPGQGLQFLFEYFSETQRNKGNFPGRFSGRQFSNSRSEMNVSTLELGDSALYLCASSFPGRREGEQFFGPGTRLTVL.

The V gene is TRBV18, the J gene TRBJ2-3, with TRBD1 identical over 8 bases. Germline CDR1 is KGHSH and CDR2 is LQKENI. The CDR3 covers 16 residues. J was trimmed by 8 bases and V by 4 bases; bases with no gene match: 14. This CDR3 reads CASSLISGTGKSTQYF. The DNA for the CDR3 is TGTGCCAGCTCACTCATTTCCGGGACAGGAAAGAGTACGCAGTATTTT.

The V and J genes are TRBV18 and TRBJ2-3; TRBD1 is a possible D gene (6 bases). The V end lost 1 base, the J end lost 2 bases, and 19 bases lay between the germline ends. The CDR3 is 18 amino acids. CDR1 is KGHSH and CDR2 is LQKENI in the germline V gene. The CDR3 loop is CASSPLGGLSYHTDTQYF. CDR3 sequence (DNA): TGTGCCAGCTCACCACTTGGGGGCCTTTCCTACCACACAGATACGCAGTATTTT.

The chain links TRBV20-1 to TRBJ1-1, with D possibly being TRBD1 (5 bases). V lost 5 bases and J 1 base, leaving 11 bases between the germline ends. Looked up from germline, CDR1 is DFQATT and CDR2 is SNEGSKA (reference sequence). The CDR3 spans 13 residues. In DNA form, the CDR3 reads TGCAGTGCTGGCGGGACCGCGAACACTGAAGCTTTCTTT. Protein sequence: CSAGGTANTEAFF.

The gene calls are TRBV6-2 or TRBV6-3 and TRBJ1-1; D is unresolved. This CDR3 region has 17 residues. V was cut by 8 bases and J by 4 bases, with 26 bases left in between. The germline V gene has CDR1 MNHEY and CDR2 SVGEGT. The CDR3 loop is CASQETALGFGITEAFF. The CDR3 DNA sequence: TGTGCCAGCCAAGAGACCGCTTTAGGGTTTGGAATCACTGAAGCTTTCTTT.

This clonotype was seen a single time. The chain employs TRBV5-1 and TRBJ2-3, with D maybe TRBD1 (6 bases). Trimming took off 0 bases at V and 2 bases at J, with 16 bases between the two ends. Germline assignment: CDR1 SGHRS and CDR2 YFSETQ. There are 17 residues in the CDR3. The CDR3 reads CASSLGLRTATTDTQYF. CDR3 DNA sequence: TGCGCCAGCAGCTTGGGGCTCCGGACAGCTACCACAGATACGCAGTATTTT.

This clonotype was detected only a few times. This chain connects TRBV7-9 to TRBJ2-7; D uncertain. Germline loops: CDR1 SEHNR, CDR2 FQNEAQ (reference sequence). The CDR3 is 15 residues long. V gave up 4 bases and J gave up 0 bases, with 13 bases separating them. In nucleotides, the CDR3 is TGTGCCAGCAGCTCCGCTCTAGGTCTCTCCTACGAGCAGTACTTC. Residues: CASSSALGLSYEQYF.

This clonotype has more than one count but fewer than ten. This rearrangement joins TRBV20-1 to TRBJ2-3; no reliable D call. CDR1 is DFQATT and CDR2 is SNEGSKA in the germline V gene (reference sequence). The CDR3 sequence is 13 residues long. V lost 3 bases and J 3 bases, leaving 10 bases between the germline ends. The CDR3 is CSASWGGTDTQYF. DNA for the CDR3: TGCAGTGCTAGTTGGGGTGGAACAGATACGCAGTATTTT.

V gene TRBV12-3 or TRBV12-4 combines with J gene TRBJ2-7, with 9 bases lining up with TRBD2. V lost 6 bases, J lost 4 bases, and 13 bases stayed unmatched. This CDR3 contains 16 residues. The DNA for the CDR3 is TGTGCCAGCAGACGTAAGGGCGGACTAGCGACTTACGAGCAGTACTTC. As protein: CASRRKGGLATYEQYF.